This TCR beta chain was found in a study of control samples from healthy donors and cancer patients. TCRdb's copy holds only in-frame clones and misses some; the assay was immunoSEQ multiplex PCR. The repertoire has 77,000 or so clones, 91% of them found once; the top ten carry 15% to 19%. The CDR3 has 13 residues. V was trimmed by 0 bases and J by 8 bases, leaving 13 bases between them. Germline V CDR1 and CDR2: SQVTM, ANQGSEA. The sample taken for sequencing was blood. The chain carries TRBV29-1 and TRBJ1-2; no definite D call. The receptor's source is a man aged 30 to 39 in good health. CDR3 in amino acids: CSVEDEARLGYTF. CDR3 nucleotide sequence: TGCAGCGTTGAAGATGAGGCACGTCTAGGCTACACCTTC.